The T cell receptor (beta chain) under discussion was sequenced for a study of identical twins. TCRdb used MiXCR to reprocess the 5' RACE reads, holding one entry per CDR3 protein. The profile shows about 300,000 distinct CDR3 sequences, roughly an eighth of them singletons. This clonotype was recorded at least ten times. Germline V lookup: CDR1 SQVTM, CDR2 ANQGSEA. V was cut by 7 bases and J by 0 bases, with 16 bases left in between. The CDR3 runs to 15 residues. The same sample was also used in a study of yellow fever vaccine responses in identical twins.

V is TRBV29-1 and J is TRBJ2-1, with TRBD1 as a possible D gene (7 bases). The specimen was CD8+ T cells sorted from blood. The receptor comes from a woman aged 18-35 years in good health. The CDR3 DNA reads as TGCAGCGCTTCTATGGAGGGGGCCTCCTACAATGAGCAGTTCTTC. This gives the protein CSASMEGASYNEQFF.